This T cell receptor (beta chain) derives from a study of blood T cells in healthy people across ages. Study-level results: Because donor CMV status was unknown, expanded clonotype changes were possibly confounded. A strong correlation was seen between TCR beta diversity and naive T cell percentage.

The second PCR ran about 7 to 12 cycles with a sample-barcoded 5' primer and J-beta primers. TCRdb reanalysed the 5' RACE reads using MiXCR and keeps one entry per CDR3 protein. The sample consists of about 2 million distinct CDR3 sequences, around 48% of them appearing once. As to this clonotype: Antigen specificity is unknown.

Germline CDR1 reads SGHRS; CDR2 reads YFSETQ. The CDR3 contains 18 residues. The gene calls are TRBV5-1 and TRBJ2-7; 10 nucleotides match TRBD1. With the DNA end fitting TRBJ2-5 better, the J assignment may be wrong. The sequencing sample was made of blood. The clonotype originates from a woman between 40 and 50 years old in good health. Here the CDR3 reads CASSLDPGTGVVLGTQYF. The CDR3 coding sequence is TGCGCCAGCAGCTTGGATCCCGGGACAGGGGTCGTCCTCGGGACCCAGTACTTC.